A selection of T cell receptor beta chains follows, all from one sample in a study of blood T cells in healthy people across ages. TCRdb reprocessed the 5' RACE reads with MiXCR, giving one entry per CDR3 protein. The sample holds hundreds of thousands of distinct CDR3 sequences, about 25% seen once. These data were also reused for a study on T cells of mothers and their children.

The sequenced sample was blood. These receptors were obtained from a boy younger than 10 in good health. The CDR3 runs from the conserved cysteine through the conserved F or W. The order of the fields is D gene, clone size, V gene, J gene, CDR3 DNA, CDR3 protein. The D gene is left open where the match is weak. The size field is filled for only some rows; it gives once, few, many or a size class.

>NA|NA|TRBV3-1|TRBJ1-6
TGTGCCAGCAGCCAAGATCCCGGGTTTTACTCACCCCTCCACTTT
CASSQDPGFYSPLHF
>TRBD1|NA|TRBV7-2|TRBJ2-3
TGTGCCAGCAGCTTAGTGGGGACAGGGGTCACAGATACGCAGTATTTT
CASSLVGTGVTDTQYF
>NA|few|TRBV10-3|TRBJ1-2
TGTGCCATCAGAGAAATAGAGCTCTATGGCTACACCTTC
CAIREIELYGYTF
>TRBD1|NA|TRBV29-1|TRBJ1-1
TGCAGCGTTGAAGCCGGGACAGTGAACACTGAAGCTTTCTTT
CSVEAGTVNTEAFF
>NA|NA|TRBV18|TRBJ2-4
TGTGCCAGCTCACCCGAACTAGCCAAAAACATTCAGTACTTC
CASSPELAKNIQYF
>TRBD1|few|TRBV11-2|TRBJ2-7
TGTGCCAGCAGCGTGTGGGACAGTCCCTACGAGCAGTACTTC
CASSVWDSPYEQYF
>NA|NA|TRBV27|TRBJ1-2
TGTGCCAGCAGTTTGCTGGGGGCGAGAGGCTACACCTTC
CASSLLGARGYTF
>NA|NA|TRBV6-2/TRBV6-3|TRBJ2-1
TGTGCCAGCAGTACCGGACTGTCACAGTTCTTC
CASSTGLSQFF
>NA|NA|TRBV5-1|TRBJ1-1
TGCGCCAGCCTCGCCCAAGACAACACTGAAGCTTTCTTT
CASLAQDNTEAFF
>NA|NA|TRBV19|TRBJ1-5
TGTGCCAGTAGTATCGGGAAGGTTCTCCAGCCCCAGCATTTT
CASSIGKVLQPQHF
>NA|few|TRBV20-1|TRBJ2-5
TGCAGCTCCCGGGATGATCAAGAGACCCAGTACTTC
CSSRDDQETQYF
>NA|NA|TRBV4-1|TRBJ2-5
TGCGCCAGCAGCCAAGCGCGGGGCAAGGAGACCCAGTACTTC
CASSQARGKETQYF
>NA|few|TRBV7-2|TRBJ1-5
TGTGCCAGCAGCTTAGTGGGGAATCAGCCCCAGCATTTT
CASSLVGNQPQHF
>TRBD1|NA|TRBV6-1|TRBJ2-5
TGTACCAGCAGTGAAGGGCAGGGGGCCGTAGAGACCCAGTACTTC
CTSSEGQGAVETQYF
>TRBD2|few|TRBV7-2|TRBJ2-5
TGTGCCAGCAGCTATCCCGGGGCTAGCGGGGTCCAAGAGACCCAGTACTTC
CASSYPGASGVQETQYF
>NA|NA|TRBV29-1|TRBJ2-1
TGCAGCGTTGAGGCGGGAAATGAGCAGTTCTTC
CSVEAGNEQFF
>NA|few|TRBV20-1|TRBJ1-1
TGCAGTGCGCCGCTCCCGGGGAACACTGAAGCTTTCTTT
CSAPLPGNTEAFF
>NA|NA|TRBV6-6|TRBJ2-1
TGTGCCAGCAGTACCCGTCCCAATGAGCAGTTCTTC
CASSTRPNEQFF
>TRBD1|few|TRBV6-5|TRBJ2-5
TGTGCCAGCAGTTCCCAGACAGGGGGCCGGGGGACCCAGTACTTC
CASSSQTGGRGTQYF
>NA|few|TRBV20-1|TRBJ1-5
TGCAGTGCCCGAATGGAGAGAGATCAGCCCCAGCATTTT
CSARMERDQPQHF
>TRBD1|NA|TRBV5-1|TRBJ2-4
TGCGCCAGCAGGGAAGGGACAGGGGGCGGAAACATTCAGTACTTC
CASREGTGGGNIQYF
>NA|NA|TRBV4-1|TRBJ2-2
TGCGCCAGCAGCCAAGAGCGGCTTTCCGGGGAGCTGTTTTTT
CASSQERLSGELFF
>NA|few|TRBV5-1|TRBJ2-2
TGCGCCAGCAGCGTGCCCCAGGGGTCGAATACCGGGGAGCTGTTTTTT
CASSVPQGSNTGELFF
>TRBD2|NA|TRBV29-1|TRBJ2-7
TGCAGCGCTCGACTAGCGGGCGAGCAGTACTTC
CSARLAGEQYF
>TRBD2|NA|TRBV29-1|TRBJ2-5
TGCAGCGTTGATATACCTAGCGGACCAATCCAAGAGACCCAGTACTTC
CSVDIPSGPIQETQYF
>TRBD1|few|TRBV9|TRBJ1-4
TGTGCCAGCAGCGTGGGGACAGGGCTCTATGAAAAACTGTTTTTT
CASSVGTGLYEKLFF
>NA|few|TRBV2|TRBJ1-2
TGTGCCAGCAGTGAAGCAACAGCGACTAACTATGGCTACACCTTC
CASSEATATNYGYTF
>NA|few|TRBV5-8|TRBJ2-1
TGTGCCAGCAGACCCCCGGGGGCCCGGGATGAGCAGTTCTTC
CASRPPGARDEQFF
>NA|NA|TRBV9|TRBJ2-7
TGTGCCAGCAGCGTAGATGACAGAGGAGGCTACGAGCAGTACTTC
CASSVDDRGGYEQYF
>NA|NA|TRBV5-5|TRBJ2-7
TGTGCCAGCAGCTCTACCGGGAACTCCTACGAGCAGTACTTC
CASSSTGNSYEQYF
>NA|NA|TRBV20-1|TRBJ1-3
TGCAGTGCCCTAGTGGAGGGGGGACTCTCTGGAAACACCATATATTTT
CSALVEGGLSGNTIYF
>TRBD1|NA|TRBV2|TRBJ1-3
TGTGCCAGCAAAAACCGGACAGGGCTAGGAAACACCATATATTTT
CASKNRTGLGNTIYF
>NA|NA|TRBV6-2/TRBV6-3|TRBJ1-5
TGTGCCAGCAGGGCGTATAGCAATCAGCCCCAGCATTTT
CASRAYSNQPQHF
>NA|NA|TRBV7-9|TRBJ2-4
TGTGCCAGCAGCTTTCGGCAGGGTATTCAGTACTTC
CASSFRQGIQYF
>NA|NA|TRBV20-1|TRBJ2-3
TGCAGTGCTAGATCAATTATTAAGGAACTCACAGATATGCAGTATTTT
CSARSIIKELTDMQYF
>NA|many|TRBV12-3/TRBV12-4|TRBJ2-1
TGTGCCAGCGGGGGGAGCTCCTACAATGAGCAGTTCTTC
CASGGSSYNEQFF
>NA|NA|TRBV4-3|TRBJ1-4
TGCGCCAGCAGCCTGTCAGATGGCGTTGAAAAACTGTTTTTT
CASSLSDGVEKLFF
>NA|few|TRBV11-2|TRBJ1-1
TGTGCCAGCAGCCCGCCCTTTTGGGCGACAGAGAACACTGAAGCTTTCTTT
CASSPPFWATENTEAFF
>NA|NA|TRBV12-3/TRBV12-4|TRBJ2-6
TGTGCCAGCAGTTTAGAGTGGACCGGGGCCAACGTCCTGACTTTC
CASSLEWTGANVLTF
>NA|NA|TRBV12-3/TRBV12-4|TRBJ2-1
TGTGCCAGCAGTTTGTTCCGGTACAATGAGCAGTTCTTC
CASSLFRYNEQFF
>NA|few|TRBV20-1|TRBJ2-3
TGCAGTGCTAGAGATAACCGGGAGACCACAGATACGCAGTATTTT
CSARDNRETTDTQYF
>TRBD1|once|TRBV10-3|TRBJ2-2
TGTGCCATCAGCAACCGGGACAGCAACACCGGGGAGCTGTTTTTT
CAISNRDSNTGELFF
>TRBD1|few|TRBV24-1|TRBJ2-1
TGTGCCACCAGTGGACAGGGGAACGATGAGCAGTTCTTC
CATSGQGNDEQFF
>NA|few|TRBV3-1|TRBJ2-7
TGTGCCAGCAGCCAAGAAGATCAGATGACAGGTACCTACGAGCAGTACTTC
CASSQEDQMTGTYEQYF
>NA|few|TRBV18|TRBJ1-1
TGTGCCAGCTTCACCACCCGGAACACTGAAGCTTTCTTT
CASFTTRNTEAFF
>TRBD1|NA|TRBV5-1|TRBJ2-6
TGCGCCAGCAGCCCAGGGACAGGGGGCTCTGGGGCCAACGTCCTGACTTTC
CASSPGTGGSGANVLTF
>NA|NA|TRBV30|TRBJ2-7
TGTGCCTGGAGTAAGGGGGAGGTGGACGAGCAGTACTTC
CAWSKGEVDEQYF
>NA|NA|TRBV5-1|TRBJ1-2
TGCGCCAGCACCTTGGGGGAATCCTATGGCTACACCTTC
CASTLGESYGYTF